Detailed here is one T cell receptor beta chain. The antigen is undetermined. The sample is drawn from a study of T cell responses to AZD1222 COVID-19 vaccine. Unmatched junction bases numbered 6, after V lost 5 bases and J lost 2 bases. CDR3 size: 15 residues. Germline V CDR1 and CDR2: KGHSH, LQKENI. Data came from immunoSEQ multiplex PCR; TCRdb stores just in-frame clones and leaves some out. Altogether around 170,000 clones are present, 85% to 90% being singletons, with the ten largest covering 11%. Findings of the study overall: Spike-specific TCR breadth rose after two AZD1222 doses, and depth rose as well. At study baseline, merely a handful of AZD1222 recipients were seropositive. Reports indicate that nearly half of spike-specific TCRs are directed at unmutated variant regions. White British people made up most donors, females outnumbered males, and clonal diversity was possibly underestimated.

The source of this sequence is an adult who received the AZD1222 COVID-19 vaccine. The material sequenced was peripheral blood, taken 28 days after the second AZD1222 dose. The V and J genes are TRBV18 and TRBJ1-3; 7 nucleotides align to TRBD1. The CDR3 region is CASSDTGVPGNTIYF. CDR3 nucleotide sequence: TGTGCCAGCTCAGACACAGGGGTCCCTGGAAACACCATATATTTT.